The rows below give T cell receptor beta chains drawn from one sample of a study of technical replicates of blood from a handful of donors. Data came from immunoSEQ multiplex PCR; TCRdb stores just in-frame clones and leaves some out. The sample has about 56,000 clones, 93% seen once. Sequences were obtained from PBMCs. The origin of the receptors is a human donor in good health. Some clones in this sample may be carry-over from other donors' samples. Both conserved end residues are part of each CDR3. The D gene is left open where the match is weak. Size tells how often a clone was seen (once, few, many) or the class of an expanded clone, and some rows leave it out.

d_gene: NA; v_gene: TRBV5-4; abundance: NA; j_gene: TRBJ2-3; CDR3aa: CASSRELGPDTQYF; CDR3nt: TGTGCCAGCAGCAGGGAGCTCGGCCCAGATACGCAGTATTTT
d_gene: TRBD2; v_gene: TRBV30; abundance: few; j_gene: TRBJ2-1; CDR3aa: CAWRGLVYNEQFF; CDR3nt: TGTGCCTGGAGGGGACTAGTCTACAATGAGCAGTTCTTC
d_gene: TRBD1; v_gene: TRBV6-6; abundance: NA; j_gene: TRBJ2-7; CDR3aa: CASSRYTRGPDYEQYF; CDR3nt: TGTGCCAGCAGTCGCTACACAAGGGGGCCGGACTACGAGCAGTACTTC
d_gene: TRBD2; v_gene: TRBV7-2; abundance: medium-sized; j_gene: TRBJ2-3; CDR3aa: CASSLVSGGHFLADTQYF; CDR3nt: TGTGCCAGCAGCTTAGTTAGCGGGGGGCATTTTCTTGCGGATACGCAGTATTTT
d_gene: NA; v_gene: TRBV11-2; abundance: NA; j_gene: TRBJ2-7; CDR3aa: CASSLGLRSSSSYEQYF; CDR3nt: TGTGCCAGCAGCTTAGGGCTTAGGTCTTCTAGTTCCTACGAGCAGTACTTC
d_gene: NA; v_gene: TRBV11-2; abundance: NA; j_gene: TRBJ2-6; CDR3aa: CASSLFLSGANVLTF; CDR3nt: TGTGCCAGCAGCTTATTCCTCTCTGGGGCCAACGTCCTGACTTTC
d_gene: NA; v_gene: TRBV12-2; abundance: once; j_gene: TRBJ1-4; CDR3aa: CASRLRNRTSEKLFF; CDR3nt: TGTGCAAGTCGCCTTCGAAATCGGACTTCAGAAAAACTGTTTTTT
d_gene: NA; v_gene: TRBV6-6; abundance: NA; j_gene: TRBJ1-3; CDR3aa: CASMSGNTIYF; CDR3nt: TGTGCCAGCATGAGTGGAAACACCATATATTTT
d_gene: TRBD2; v_gene: TRBV4-2; abundance: NA; j_gene: TRBJ2-4; CDR3aa: CASSRTSGAAKNIQYF; CDR3nt: TGTGCCAGCAGCCGTACTAGCGGCGCGGCCAAAAACATTCAGTACTTC
d_gene: TRBD1; v_gene: TRBV11-1; abundance: NA; j_gene: TRBJ1-5; CDR3aa: CASSVTGNQPQHF; CDR3nt: TGTGCCAGCAGCGTGACAGGGAATCAGCCCCAGCATTTT
d_gene: NA; v_gene: TRBV5-1; abundance: NA; j_gene: TRBJ2-2; CDR3aa: CASEKDTTGELFF; CDR3nt: TGCGCCAGCGAGAAAGACACAACCGGGGAGCTGTTTTTT
d_gene: NA; v_gene: TRBV5-5; abundance: NA; j_gene: TRBJ1-4; CDR3aa: CASSLGGPSRDKLFF; CDR3nt: TGTGCCAGCAGCTTGGGAGGGCCCTCCAGAGACAAACTGTTTTTT
d_gene: TRBD1; v_gene: TRBV6-4; abundance: NA; j_gene: TRBJ2-7; CDR3aa: CASSEDRGRNEQYF; CDR3nt: TGTGCCAGCAGTGAGGACAGGGGGCGGAACGAGCAGTACTTC
d_gene: NA; v_gene: TRBV30; abundance: NA; j_gene: TRBJ2-2; CDR3aa: CAWSRGTGELFF; CDR3nt: TGTGCCTGGAGTAGGGGGACCGGGGAGCTGTTTTTT
d_gene: TRBD2; v_gene: TRBV18; abundance: once; j_gene: TRBJ2-5; CDR3aa: CASSPGMTSGGETQYF; CDR3nt: TGTGCCAGCTCACCGGGGATGACTAGCGGGGGAGAGACCCAGTACTTC
d_gene: NA; v_gene: TRBV28; abundance: NA; j_gene: TRBJ1-1; CDR3aa: CASTIHGRAFF; CDR3nt: TGTGCCAGCACCATACATGGCAGGGCTTTCTTT
d_gene: NA; v_gene: TRBV13; abundance: NA; j_gene: TRBJ2-2; CDR3aa: CASSFHGSVGELFF; CDR3nt: TGTGCCAGCAGCTTCCACGGGAGCGTCGGGGAGCTGTTTTTT
d_gene: TRBD2; v_gene: TRBV5-1; abundance: NA; j_gene: TRBJ2-2; CDR3aa: CASSSGLAGVVYTGELFF; CDR3nt: TGCGCCAGCAGCTCCGGACTAGCGGGAGTCGTGTACACCGGGGAGCTGTTTTTT
d_gene: TRBD1; v_gene: TRBV28; abundance: once; j_gene: TRBJ2-1; CDR3aa: CASSSSGTGFNEQFF; CDR3nt: TGTGCCAGCAGCTCCTCCGGGACAGGGTTCAATGAGCAGTTCTTC
d_gene: TRBD2; v_gene: TRBV19; abundance: NA; j_gene: TRBJ2-7; CDR3aa: CASSTITGTSGRSSYEQYF; CDR3nt: TGTGCCAGTAGTACCATCACCGGGACTAGCGGGAGGTCTTCCTACGAGCAGTACTTC
d_gene: TRBD2; v_gene: TRBV4-2; abundance: NA; j_gene: TRBJ2-4; CDR3aa: CASSQDREASGHKNIQYF; CDR3nt: TGTGCCAGCAGCCAAGATCGGGAAGCTAGCGGGCATAAAAACATTCAGTACTTC
d_gene: NA; v_gene: TRBV2; abundance: once; j_gene: TRBJ2-1; CDR3aa: CASRESEIDEQFF; CDR3nt: TGTGCCAGCAGGGAAAGCGAAATCGATGAGCAGTTCTTC
d_gene: NA; v_gene: TRBV7-2; abundance: NA; j_gene: TRBJ1-2; CDR3aa: CASSLQGTYGYTF; CDR3nt: TGTGCCAGCAGCTTACAGGGGACCTATGGCTACACCTTC
d_gene: NA; v_gene: TRBV4-1; abundance: NA; j_gene: TRBJ1-5; CDR3aa: CASSQDPNQPQHF; CDR3nt: TGCGCCAGCAGCCAAGATCCGAATCAGCCCCAGCATTTT
d_gene: NA; v_gene: TRBV5-6; abundance: NA; j_gene: TRBJ2-3; CDR3aa: CASSFEGLSTDTQYF; CDR3nt: TGTGCCAGCAGCTTCGAGGGACTTAGCACAGATACGCAGTATTTT
d_gene: TRBD2; v_gene: TRBV13; abundance: NA; j_gene: TRBJ2-7; CDR3aa: CASSFTSGSSYEQYF; CDR3nt: TGTGCCAGCAGCTTTACTAGCGGGAGCTCCTACGAGCAGTACTTC
d_gene: NA; v_gene: TRBV5-4; abundance: NA; j_gene: TRBJ2-1; CDR3aa: CASEFGGEQFF; CDR3nt: TGTGCCAGCGAGTTTGGTGGTGAGCAGTTCTTC
d_gene: NA; v_gene: TRBV5-6; abundance: few; j_gene: TRBJ1-2; CDR3aa: CASSLWRTNLYGYTF; CDR3nt: TGTGCCAGCAGCTTATGGCGGACTAATCTTTATGGCTACACCTTC
d_gene: NA; v_gene: TRBV11-2; abundance: NA; j_gene: TRBJ1-2; CDR3aa: CASSFLSPFYGYTF; CDR3nt: TGTGCCAGCAGCTTCCTTAGCCCCTTCTATGGCTACACCTTC
d_gene: TRBD2; v_gene: TRBV9; abundance: NA; j_gene: TRBJ2-1; CDR3aa: CASSVGGTSGDIYNEQFF; CDR3nt: TGTGCCAGCAGCGTAGGGGGGACTAGCGGGGATATATACAATGAGCAGTTCTTC
d_gene: NA; v_gene: TRBV7-2; abundance: NA; j_gene: TRBJ1-1; CDR3aa: CASSPTVTMNTEAFF; CDR3nt: TGTGCCAGCAGCCCCACTGTAACCATGAACACTGAAGCTTTCTTT